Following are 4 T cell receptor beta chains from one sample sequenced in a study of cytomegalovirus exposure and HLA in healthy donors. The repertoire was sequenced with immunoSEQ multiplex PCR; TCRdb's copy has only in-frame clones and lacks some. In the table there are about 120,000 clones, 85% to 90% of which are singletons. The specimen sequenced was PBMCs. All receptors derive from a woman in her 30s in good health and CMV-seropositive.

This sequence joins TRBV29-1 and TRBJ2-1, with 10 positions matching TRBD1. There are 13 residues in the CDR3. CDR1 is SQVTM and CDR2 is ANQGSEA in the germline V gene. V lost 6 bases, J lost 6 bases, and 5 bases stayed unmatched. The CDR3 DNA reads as TGCAGCGTGGACAGGGGGAAGCGCAATGAGCAGTTCTTC. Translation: CSVDRGKRNEQFF.

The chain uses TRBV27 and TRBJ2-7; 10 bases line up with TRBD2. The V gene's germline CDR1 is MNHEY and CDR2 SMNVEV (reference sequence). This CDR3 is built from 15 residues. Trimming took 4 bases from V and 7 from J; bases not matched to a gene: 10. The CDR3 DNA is TGTGCCAGCAGTTCAAGCGGGAGGGGCGAGAGTGAGCAGTACTTC. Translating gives CASSSSGRGESEQYF.

CDR3 protein: CASSSAYEQYF. In DNA form, the CDR3 reads TGTGCCAGCAGCTCTGCCTACGAGCAGTACTTC. The V call is TRBV28, the J call TRBJ2-7; D gene uncertain. Germline CDR1 MDHEN, CDR2 SYDVKM. The ends were cut back, 6 bases at V and 2 bases at J, with 5 bases in the middle. The CDR3 is 11 residues long.

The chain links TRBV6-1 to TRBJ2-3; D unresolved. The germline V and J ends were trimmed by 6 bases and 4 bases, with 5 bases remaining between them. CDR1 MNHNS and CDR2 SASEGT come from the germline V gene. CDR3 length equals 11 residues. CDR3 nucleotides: TGTGCCAGCAGCTATGCAGATACGCAGTATTTT. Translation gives CASSYADTQYF.